This T cell receptor beta chain was sequenced for a study of T cells in Graves' hyperthyroidism and ophthalmopathy. Findings and limits, study-wide: Most clonotypes expanded in thyroid above 0.001 were likewise present in blood.

Germline assignment: CDR1 DFQATT and CDR2 SNEGSKA (reference sequence). This CDR3 has 14 amino acids. V dropped 3 bases and J dropped 4 bases, with 15 bases sitting between them. In this sample, this clonotype turned up a few times. Its antigen is unknown. RNA transcripts served as the template for amplifying TCR beta CDR3 regions. TCR CDR3 regions were first amplified by RT-PCR with HTBI primers. From the multiplex PCR reads, TCRdb called clonotypes with MiXCR, one entry per CDR3 protein. The data show roughly 570,000 distinct CDR3 sequences, around 16% seen once. Sequenced material: blood. V is TRBV20-1 and J is TRBJ2-5; D perhaps matches TRBD2 (5 bases). The clonotype originates from a woman aged 25 to 45 with Graves' hyperthyroidism. The CDR3 protein is CSARGGSDSETQYF. The CDR3 DNA is TGCAGTGCTAGGGGTGGGAGTGATTCAGAGACCCAGTACTTC.